The sequence of this TCR beta chain was determined in a study of tumor-infiltrating lymphocytes in primary liver carcinoma. Study-level background: Patients comprised men and women whose ages fell between 30 and 69 years. Samples produced roughly 3.65 to 7.5 million productive TCRbeta reads, comparable across tissue types. Study findings and constraints: Pairs comparing tumor with adjacent tissue or blood overlapped less than pairs drawn from tumor regions.

Priming with a constant-region primer yielded TCR beta cDNA from around 540 ng total RNA. Libraries for TCR beta were built through three nested multiplex PCR rounds, which together made up a slightly modified ARM-PCR procedure. TCRdb called the multiplex PCR reads again in MiXCR, with one record for every CDR3 protein. Of roughly 80,000 distinct CDR3 sequences listed, roughly two thirds are singletons. Each 20-30 mg portion of unsorted bulk tissue served as the source for co-extraction of RNA and DNA. To note about this clonotype: Antigen: not known.

Sample: tumor-adjacent normal liver tissue. This TCR was recovered from a man aged 35-49 years with primary liver carcinoma and hepatitis B virus infection.

The CDR3, as DNA: TGTGCCAGCAGCCCGGGACTGCTGGGTACGCAGTATTTT. It specifies CASSPGLLGTQYF. This chain joins TRBV7-2 and TRBJ2-3; D is possibly TRBD2 (6 bases). The CDR3 runs 13 residues. In germline, CDR1 is SGHTA, CDR2 FQGNSA. V was pared by 5 bases and J by 8 bases, with 14 bases between.